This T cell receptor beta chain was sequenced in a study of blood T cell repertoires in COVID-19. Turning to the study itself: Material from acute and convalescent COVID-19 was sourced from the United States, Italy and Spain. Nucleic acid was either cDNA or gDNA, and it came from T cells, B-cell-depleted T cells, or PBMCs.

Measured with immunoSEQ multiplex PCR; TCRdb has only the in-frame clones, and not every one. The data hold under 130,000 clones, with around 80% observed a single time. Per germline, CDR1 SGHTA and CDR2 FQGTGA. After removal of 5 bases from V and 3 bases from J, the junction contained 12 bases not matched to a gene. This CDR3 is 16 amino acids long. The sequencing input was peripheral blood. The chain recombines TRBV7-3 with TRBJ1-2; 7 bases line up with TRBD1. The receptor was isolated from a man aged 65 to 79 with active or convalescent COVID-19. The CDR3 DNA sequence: TGTGCCAGCAGCCCCCTGGGGACAGATGATCACTATGGCTACACCTTC. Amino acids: CASSPLGTDDHYGYTF. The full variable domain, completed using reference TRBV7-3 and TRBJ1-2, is GAGVSQTPSNKVTEKGKYVELRCDPISGHTALYWYRQSLGQGPEFLIYFQGTGAADDSGLPNDRFFAVRPEGSVSTLKIQRTERGDSAVYLCASSPLGTDDHYGYTFGSGTRLTVV.